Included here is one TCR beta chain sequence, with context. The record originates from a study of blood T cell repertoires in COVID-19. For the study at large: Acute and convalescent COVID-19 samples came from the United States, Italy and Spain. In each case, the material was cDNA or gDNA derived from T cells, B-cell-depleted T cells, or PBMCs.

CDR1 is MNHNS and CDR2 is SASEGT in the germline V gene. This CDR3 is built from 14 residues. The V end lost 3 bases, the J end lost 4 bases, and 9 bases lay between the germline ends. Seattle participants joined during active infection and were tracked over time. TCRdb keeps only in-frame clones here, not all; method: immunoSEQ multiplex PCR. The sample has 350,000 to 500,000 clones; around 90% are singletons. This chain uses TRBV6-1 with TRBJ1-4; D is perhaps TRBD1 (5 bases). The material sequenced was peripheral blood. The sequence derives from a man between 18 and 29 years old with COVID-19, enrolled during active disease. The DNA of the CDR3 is TGTGCCAGCAGTGATGACAGCCTTAATGAAAAACTGTTTTTT. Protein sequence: CASSDDSLNEKLFF.